The source of this T cell receptor (beta chain) is a study of T cell repertoires in cytomegalovirus infection. Study details: A matching HLA type, together with CMV infection, was signaled by public TCR beta signatures.

This clonotype was seen a few times. The target antigen is unknown. The study's findings and limits: What dominated the ex vivo response were HLA-C-restricted CMV-specific TCR beta clonotypes. Identification of carriers of CMV plus the relevant HLA was performed using cumulative public TCR beta family frequency.

Each CDR3 protein is one row after TCRdb ran MiXCR on the reads. There are fewer than 350,000 distinct CDR3 sequences in the sample; around 9.5% occur only once, and 4.3% lies in the top ten. CDR1 DFQATT and CDR2 SNEGSKA come from the germline V gene (reference sequence). The CDR3 spans 13 residues. V lost 3 bases, J lost 8 bases, and 6 bases stayed unmatched. The chain employs TRBV20-1 and TRBJ1-4, with TRBD1 identical over 7 bases. This receptor was obtained from a human donor in good health (CMV status not recorded). Some clones in this sample may be carry-over from other donors' samples. Sequences were obtained from PBMCs. CDR3 sequence (DNA): TGCAGTGCTAGCGAGACAGGGTACGAAAAACTGTTTTTT. Translated: CSASETGYEKLFF.